This T cell receptor beta chain originates from a study of shared clonotypes between healthy human individuals. Study observations and caveats: Sample collection involved blood only; tissue repertoires are likely different.

V was clipped by 4 bases and J by 9 bases, with 9 bases between them. This CDR3 contains 12 residues. Germline V CDR1 and CDR2: MDHEN, SYDVKM. Only one count was recorded for this clone. Its matching antigen is unknown. Profiled with immunoSEQ multiplex PCR; TCRdb holds only in-frame clones, not every one. Among about 92,000 clones listed, over 40% were seen once. The chain couples TRBV28 to TRBJ1-4; no reliable D call. The sequence was obtained from a woman aged 40 to 50 in good health. Some clones in this sample may be carry-over from other donors' samples. Input material: PBMCs. The CDR3 DNA sequence: TGTGCCAGCAGTTCGGGATCGAAAAAACTGTTTTTT. Translated: CASSSGSKKLFF.